The 21 T cell receptor beta chains below all came from one sample that was sequenced in a study of T cells after yellow fever vaccination. TCRdb re-derived calls from the 5' RACE reads in MiXCR, one entry per CDR3 protein. In the table there are some 320,000 distinct CDR3 sequences, approximately 4.5% of which are singletons. Source: PBMCs, taken 15 days after the yellow fever booster vaccination. The receptors shown here come from a man aged 18 to 30 who received the YFV17D yellow fever vaccine.

This clonotype has a handful of counts. The V gene is TRBV7-9, the J gene TRBJ1-2, with D unclear. Germline V gene data show CDR1 as SEHNR and CDR2 as FQNEAQ (reference sequence). This CDR3 is 15 amino acids long. V gave up 0 bases and J gave up 3 bases, with 11 bases separating them. CDR3 coding DNA: TGTGCCAGCAGCTTAGCGGACCTAGGTCACTATGGCTACACCTTC. This gives the protein CASSLADLGHYGYTF.

CDR3 protein: CASSLEPRTEAFF. CDR3 coding DNA: TGTGCCAGCAGCCTCGAACCCCGCACTGAAGCTTTCTTT. The rearrangement links TRBV6-4 to TRBJ1-1; D ambiguous. CDR3 length: 13 amino acids. The V and J ends lost 6 bases and 4 bases respectively, with 12 bases between them. The germline V gene has CDR1 MRHNA and CDR2 SNTAGT.

This clonotype showed up just a few times. The V call is TRBV3-1, the J call TRBJ2-5; D is perhaps TRBD1 or TRBD2 (5 bases each). CDR3 length: 17 residues. Looked up from germline, CDR1 is LGHDT and CDR2 is YNNKEL (reference sequence). With 4 bases removed from V and 5 bases from J, the gap between germline ends came to 23 bases. The CDR3 bases are TGTGCCAGCAGCCCTTACACACGGGGTAGAGGGGTGGAGACCCAGTACTTC. This codes for CASSPYTRGRGVETQYF.

The table lists this clonotype with many counts. J is TRBJ2-1 and V is TRBV5-1; 8 nucleotides line up with TRBD2. The J segment lost 6 bases and the V segment lost 4 bases, leaving 9 bases of the junction unmatched. The CDR3 contains 15 residues. Germline lookup yields CDR1 SGHRS and CDR2 YFSETQ. This CDR3 is CASSPIAGTGNEQFF. The CDR3 region has the DNA TGCGCCAGCAGCCCGATAGCGGGGACGGGCAATGAGCAGTTCTTC.

This clonotype was counted a few times. The chain couples TRBV12-3 or TRBV12-4 to TRBJ1-5; weak D call: TRBD1 (6 bases). The CDR3 spans 12 residues. Trimming took off 6 bases at V and 8 bases at J, with 11 bases between the two ends. CDR3 sequence reads: CASRTGWEPQHF. The CDR3 nucleotides read TGTGCCAGCAGGACAGGATGGGAGCCCCAGCATTTT.

This clonotype was counted at least ten times. The genes are TRBV12-3 or TRBV12-4 and TRBJ2-5; 12 nucleotides line up with TRBD2. This CDR3 contains 14 residues. V was clipped by 5 bases and J by 7 bases; unmatched bases: 5. CDR3 sequence (DNA): TGTGCCAGCAGTCCGACTAGCGGGGGCGGGACCCAGTACTTC. Translating it yields CASSPTSGGGTQYF.

This clonotype was seen a few times. The gene calls are TRBV7-9 and TRBJ1-2; no clear D gene. The CDR3 sequence is 13 residues long. Germline CDR1 and CDR2: SEHNR and FQNEAQ (reference sequence). Trimming shortened V by 6 bases and J by 5 bases, and 13 bases separated the two germline ends. CDR3 region: CASSSRSGYGYTF. The CDR3 DNA is TGTGCCAGCAGTTCCCGGTCGGGGTATGGCTACACCTTC.

This clonotype has a count of ten or more. The chain joins TRBV4-2 to TRBJ2-5, with D possibly matching TRBD1 (6 bases). Germline-derived CDR1 and CDR2 are LGHNA and YNFKEQ. The CDR3 spans 16 residues. V was trimmed by 1 base and J by 1 base, leaving 13 bases between them. The CDR3: CASSQVELGAQETQYF. The CDR3 DNA sequence: TGTGCCAGCAGCCAAGTAGAACTGGGGGCCCAAGAGACCCAGTACTTC.

This clonotype was seen at least ten times. The V gene is TRBV20-1, the J gene TRBJ2-3; D gene uncertain. The CDR3 spans 14 residues. With 3 bases removed from V and 4 bases from J, the gap between germline ends came to 14 bases. Germline CDR1 is DFQATT and CDR2 is SNEGSKA (reference sequence). DNA of the CDR3: TGCAGTGCTAGCCCCCGGATCGGCGCAGATACGCAGTATTTT. Protein sequence: CSASPRIGADTQYF.

This clonotype was recorded many times. The rearrangement uses TRBV12-3 or TRBV12-4 and TRBJ2-2; tentatively, D is TRBD2 (6 bases). CDR3 length: 16 residues. Between the trimmed V and J ends, which lost 0 bases and 7 bases, there was a span of 15 bases. CDR3 sequence reads: CASSLARGAAGGELFF. DNA of the CDR3: TGTGCCAGCAGTTTAGCGCGAGGGGCAGCGGGCGGGGAGCTGTTTTTT.

This clonotype has at least ten counts. The V gene is TRBV7-6, the J gene TRBJ1-1, with TRBD1 matching over 7 bases. Germline V gene data show CDR1 as SGHVS and CDR2 as FNYEAQ. There are 13 residues in the CDR3. V dropped 5 bases and J dropped 4; count of bases not matched to a gene: 4. CDR3 nucleotides: TGTGCCAGCAGCACGAACAGGGGCACTGAAGCTTTCTTT. This codes for CASSTNRGTEAFF.

V usage is TRBV7-2 and J usage is TRBJ1-5; 8 bases match TRBD1. The CDR3 is 14 residues long. Looked up from germline, CDR1 is SGHTA and CDR2 is FQGNSA. V shed 4 bases, J shed 6 bases, and the junction held 5 bases outside the gene matches. The CDR3: CASSSIDRGQPQHF. The CDR3 DNA reads TGTGCCAGCAGCTCCATAGACAGGGGTCAGCCCCAGCATTTT.

This clonotype appeared a few times. This sequence joins TRBV5-1 and TRBJ1-2; maybe TRBD1 (5 bases). The CDR3 runs to 15 residues. V was clipped by 0 bases and J by 4 bases, with 13 bases between them. Germline CDR1 reads SGHRS; CDR2 reads YFSETQ. The CDR3 sequence: CASSLALGDGYGYTF. CDR3 sequence (DNA): TGCGCCAGCAGCTTGGCCTTGGGGGATGGCTATGGCTACACCTTC. The whole variable domain, remainder taken from reference TRBV5-1 and TRBJ1-2, is KAGVTQTPRYLIKTRGQQVTLSCSPISGHRSVSWYQQTPGQGLQFLFEYFSETQRNKGNFPGRFSGRQFSNSRSEMNVSTLELGDSALYLCASSLALGDGYGYTFGSGTRLTVV.

This clonotype was detected many times. The J gene is TRBJ2-3, the V gene TRBV29-1; D may be TRBD2 (5 bases). V lost 5 bases and J lost 2, with 14 bases in between. This CDR3 region has 14 residues. Germline V gene sequence: CDR1 SQVTM, CDR2 ANQGSEA. The CDR3 region has the DNA TGCAGCGTTTGCCCCCTTCGGGACACAGATACGCAGTATTTT. Its protein is CSVCPLRDTDTQYF.

The chain recombines TRBV6-5 with TRBJ1-6; a possible D gene is TRBD1 (5 bases). Germline lookup yields CDR1 MNHEY and CDR2 SVGAGI. V dropped 7 bases and J dropped 8 bases, with 12 bases sitting between them. The CDR3 length is 13 residues. In nucleotides, the CDR3 is TGTGCCAGCACGGGGACTGGTGATTCACCCCTCCACTTT. The encoded protein is CASTGTGDSPLHF.

The chain carries TRBV24-1 and TRBJ2-1; tentative D call: TRBD1 (5 bases). Looked up from germline, CDR1 is KGHDR and CDR2 is SFDVKD. Trimming removed 8 bases from V and 5 bases from J, with 21 bases in between. This CDR3 spans 16 amino acids. The CDR3 DNA follows: TGTGCCACCATTAAGAACACCCAGGGTTTGGACAATGAGCAGTTCTTC. This codes for CATIKNTQGLDNEQFF.

The V and J genes are TRBV6-6 and TRBJ1-3; D is undetermined. The ends were cut back, 10 bases at V and 7 bases at J, with 14 bases in the middle. Germline V CDR1 and CDR2: MNHNY, SVGAGI (reference sequence). This CDR3 comprises 12 residues. CDR3 in amino acids: CAIEGNSNTIYF. DNA for the CDR3: TGTGCCATCGAAGGCAACTCCAACACCATATATTTT.

This clonotype was found many times. The V gene is TRBV7-3, the J gene TRBJ1-1; D call uncertain. The V end was cut by 6 bases, the J end by 0 bases, with 8 bases between. The germline CDR1 and CDR2 sequences are SGHTA and FQGTGA. The CDR3 length is 13 residues. The CDR3, as DNA: TGTGCCAGCAGTGAGGGAGTGAACACTGAAGCTTTCTTT. The encoded protein is CASSEGVNTEAFF.

This clonotype was seen only a few times. The chain recombines TRBV28 with TRBJ1-4; weak D call: TRBD1 (5 bases). Germline V CDR1 and CDR2: MDHEN, SYDVKM. The CDR3 sequence is 17 residues long. Trimming pared 2 bases from V and 7 bases from J, leaving 20 bases between. CDR3 region: CASSLLPQGAGSEKLFF. CDR3 bases: TGTGCCAGCAGTTTACTCCCCCAGGGAGCGGGAAGTGAAAAACTGTTTTTT.

The chain links TRBV20-1 to TRBJ1-5; TRBD1 matches 8 bases. CDR1 is DFQATT and CDR2 is SNEGSKA in the germline V gene (reference sequence). Unmatched junction bases numbered 10, after V lost 5 bases and J lost 4 bases. CDR3 size: 15 residues. The CDR3: CSAGRGQGRNQPQHF. The CDR3 DNA reads TGCAGTGCTGGGCGTGGACAGGGCCGAAATCAGCCCCAGCATTTT.

This clonotype was seen repeatedly, ten times or more. The chain links TRBV7-3 to TRBJ2-2; 9 bases align to TRBD2. The trim removed 1 base at V and 2 bases at J, leaving 5 bases unmatched. The CDR3 consists of 17 residues. Germline V gene data show CDR1 as SGHTA and CDR2 as FQGTGA. The CDR3 region has the DNA TGTGCCAGCAGCTTAAGTGGGACTAGCCTTAACACCGGGGAGCTGTTTTTT. Its protein is CASSLSGTSLNTGELFF.